This is a list of T cell receptor beta chains from one sample in a study of blood T cell repertoires in COVID-19. Sequencing used immunoSEQ multiplex PCR; TCRdb keeps in-frame clones, though not all of them. The sample consists of 78,000 or so clones, roughly 82% of them appearing once. Sample: peripheral blood. The receptor set was obtained from a man older than 75 with acute or convalescent COVID-19. Both conserved end residues are part of each CDR3. Each record gives: J gene, D gene, clone size, V gene, CDR3 DNA, CDR3 protein. D genes are given only for firm matches. Size tells how often a clone was seen (once, few, many) or the class of an expanded clone, and some rows leave it out.

j_call: TRBJ1-6; d_call: .; clone_size: .; v_call: TRBV5-1; cdr3_nt: TGCGCCAGCAGCTTGGCCGCGGACTCTAATTCACCCCTCCACTTT; cdr3_aa: CASSLAADSNSPLHF
j_call: TRBJ1-1; d_call: .; clone_size: .; v_call: TRBV10-2; cdr3_nt: TGCGCCAGCAGTGACTATATCCTGGAAGCTTTCTTT; cdr3_aa: CASSDYILEAFF
j_call: TRBJ1-1; d_call: TRBD1; clone_size: .; v_call: TRBV7-9; cdr3_nt: TGTGCCAGCAGCTTAGAAAAAAGGACAGGGGGCACTGAAGCTTTCTTT; cdr3_aa: CASSLEKRTGGTEAFF
j_call: TRBJ2-7; d_call: TRBD1; clone_size: .; v_call: TRBV12-3/TRBV12-4; cdr3_nt: TGTGCCAGCACTACAGGGGTCTCCTACGAGCAGTACTTC; cdr3_aa: CASTTGVSYEQYF
j_call: TRBJ1-2; d_call: .; clone_size: .; v_call: TRBV4-2; cdr3_nt: TGTGCCAGCAGCCAAGCCCCGGGAGGGGGCTATGGCTACACCTTC; cdr3_aa: CASSQAPGGGYGYTF
j_call: TRBJ2-1; d_call: .; clone_size: .; v_call: TRBV5-1; cdr3_nt: TGCGCCAGCAGTAGAGACTACAATGAGCAGTTCTTC; cdr3_aa: CASSRDYNEQFF
j_call: TRBJ2-7; d_call: TRBD1; clone_size: .; v_call: TRBV10-2; cdr3_nt: TGCGCCAGCAGAGGGACAGGTCTCTCCTACGAGCAGTACTTC; cdr3_aa: CASRGTGLSYEQYF
j_call: TRBJ1-1; d_call: TRBD1; clone_size: .; v_call: TRBV19; cdr3_nt: TGTGCCAGTAGTCTTACCGGGACAGGGTTCGAAGCTTTCTTT; cdr3_aa: CASSLTGTGFEAFF
j_call: TRBJ2-4; d_call: .; clone_size: .; v_call: TRBV7-9; cdr3_nt: TGTGCCAGCAGCTTAGTGAGGGACATTCAGTACTTC; cdr3_aa: CASSLVRDIQYF
j_call: TRBJ2-3; d_call: .; clone_size: .; v_call: TRBV5-3; cdr3_nt: TGTGCCAGAAGCAGCCCCTTCGGGGAGTTCACAGATACGCAGTATTTT; cdr3_aa: CARSSPFGEFTDTQYF
j_call: TRBJ2-5; d_call: TRBD2; clone_size: .; v_call: TRBV5-6; cdr3_nt: TGTGCCAGCAGCGATAGCGGGGGGGCTGAGACCCAGTACTTC; cdr3_aa: CASSDSGGAETQYF
j_call: TRBJ2-5; d_call: TRBD2; clone_size: .; v_call: TRBV10-2; cdr3_nt: TGCGCCAGCAGTGAGTCAGGTAGCGGGACAGAGACCCAGTACTTC; cdr3_aa: CASSESGSGTETQYF
j_call: TRBJ2-5; d_call: TRBD1; clone_size: .; v_call: TRBV2; cdr3_nt: TGTGCCGGAAGACAGGGGGAAACGGAGACCCAGTACTTC; cdr3_aa: CAGRQGETETQYF
j_call: TRBJ2-7; d_call: TRBD1; clone_size: .; v_call: TRBV7-9; cdr3_nt: TGTGCCAGCAGCTTAGCCTCCAGACAGGGATCTAAGTCCTACGAGCAGTACTTC; cdr3_aa: CASSLASRQGSKSYEQYF
j_call: TRBJ1-2; d_call: TRBD1; clone_size: few; v_call: TRBV25-1; cdr3_nt: TGTGCCAGCAGTGAACCGAGGACAGGGGAGAGGTATGGCTACACCTTC; cdr3_aa: CASSEPRTGERYGYTF
j_call: TRBJ1-1; d_call: TRBD1; clone_size: .; v_call: TRBV18; cdr3_nt: TGTGCCAGCTCACCGGGACAGGGGGCTGGGGGCACTGAAGCTTTCTTT; cdr3_aa: CASSPGQGAGGTEAFF
j_call: TRBJ2-7; d_call: .; clone_size: .; v_call: TRBV11-1; cdr3_nt: TGTGCCAGCAGCTTAAACAGCTACGAGCAGTACTTC; cdr3_aa: CASSLNSYEQYF
j_call: TRBJ1-2; d_call: .; clone_size: .; v_call: TRBV6-5; cdr3_nt: TGTGCCAGCAAGGCGGGGGATAGGTATGGCTACACCTTC; cdr3_aa: CASKAGDRYGYTF
j_call: TRBJ2-7; d_call: .; clone_size: .; v_call: TRBV3-1/TRBV3-2; cdr3_nt: TGTGCCAGCAGCCAGTCGACAGGCGAACAGTACTTC; cdr3_aa: CASSQSTGEQYF
j_call: TRBJ2-1; d_call: TRBD1; clone_size: .; v_call: TRBV12-5; cdr3_nt: TGTGCTAGTGGTTTAGGGGGACAGGGATACAATGAGCAGTTCTTC; cdr3_aa: CASGLGGQGYNEQFF
j_call: TRBJ2-5; d_call: .; clone_size: .; v_call: TRBV6-5; cdr3_nt: TGTGCCAGCAAAGGGACTGGGTTTCCAGAGACCCAGTACTTC; cdr3_aa: CASKGTGFPETQYF
j_call: TRBJ2-5; d_call: .; clone_size: .; v_call: TRBV5-1; cdr3_nt: TGCGCCAGCAGCTCCTTCAGCGCACCCCAAGAGACCCAGTACTTC; cdr3_aa: CASSSFSAPQETQYF
j_call: TRBJ1-2; d_call: .; clone_size: .; v_call: TRBV5-1; cdr3_nt: TGCGCCAGCAGCGGAGGGGGGGCCCCTAACTATGGCTACACCTTC; cdr3_aa: CASSGGGAPNYGYTF
j_call: TRBJ2-7; d_call: TRBD1; clone_size: .; v_call: TRBV5-3; cdr3_nt: TGTGCCAGAAGCCCAGACAGGGCGCAGTCCTACGAGCAGTACTTC; cdr3_aa: CARSPDRAQSYEQYF
j_call: TRBJ1-6; d_call: .; clone_size: .; v_call: TRBV19; cdr3_nt: TGTGCCAGTAGTGAAGACAGATATAATTCACCCCTCCACTTT; cdr3_aa: CASSEDRYNSPLHF
j_call: TRBJ2-6; d_call: TRBD1; clone_size: .; v_call: TRBV5-4; cdr3_nt: TGTGCCAGCAGCTTAAACCCAGGGGGCGCTGGGGCCAACGTCCTGACTTTC; cdr3_aa: CASSLNPGGAGANVLTF
j_call: TRBJ1-2; d_call: TRBD1; clone_size: .; v_call: TRBV27; cdr3_nt: TGTGCCAGCAGTTTAACCTACCTCCCGGGACAGGACTATGGCTACACCTTC; cdr3_aa: CASSLTYLPGQDYGYTF
j_call: TRBJ2-7; d_call: TRBD2; clone_size: .; v_call: TRBV7-9; cdr3_nt: TGTGCCAGCAGCCCAGCGGCTAGCGGGGGGGCCCGGGAGCAGTACTTC; cdr3_aa: CASSPAASGGAREQYF
j_call: TRBJ1-2; d_call: .; clone_size: .; v_call: TRBV5-1; cdr3_nt: TGCGCCAGCAGCTTGGGGGGCAGGGCTCGTGAGGGCTACACCTTC; cdr3_aa: CASSLGGRAREGYTF
j_call: TRBJ1-2; d_call: .; clone_size: .; v_call: TRBV2; cdr3_nt: TGTGCCAGCAGGTCCGACAGAAACTATGGCTACACCTTC; cdr3_aa: CASRSDRNYGYTF
j_call: TRBJ1-2; d_call: TRBD1; clone_size: .; v_call: TRBV4-1; cdr3_nt: TGCGCTAGCAGCCAAGCGGACAGGAACTATGGCTACACCTTC; cdr3_aa: CASSQADRNYGYTF
j_call: TRBJ2-1; d_call: .; clone_size: .; v_call: TRBV5-1; cdr3_nt: TGCGCCAGCAGCTTGACGACAGCTAAGAATGAGCAGTTCTTC; cdr3_aa: CASSLTTAKNEQFF
j_call: TRBJ1-2; d_call: TRBD1; clone_size: .; v_call: TRBV7-9; cdr3_nt: TGTGCCAGCAGCTCACCCGGGACAGGGTATGGCTACACCTTC; cdr3_aa: CASSSPGTGYGYTF
j_call: TRBJ2-2; d_call: .; clone_size: .; v_call: TRBV24-1; cdr3_nt: TGTGCCACCAGTCCCGCAGGGGCCTTGAACACCGGGGAGCTGTTTTTT; cdr3_aa: CATSPAGALNTGELFF
j_call: TRBJ1-1; d_call: TRBD1; clone_size: few; v_call: TRBV10-3; cdr3_nt: TGTGCCATCAGGGAGATCGACAGGGCCAACACTGAAGCTTTCTTT; cdr3_aa: CAIREIDRANTEAFF
j_call: TRBJ2-5; d_call: .; clone_size: .; v_call: TRBV5-4; cdr3_nt: TGTGCCAGCAGCTTAGTGTCCAGGTTAGAAGAGACCCAGTACTTC; cdr3_aa: CASSLVSRLEETQYF
j_call: TRBJ1-1; d_call: .; clone_size: once; v_call: TRBV5-1; cdr3_nt: TGCGCCAGCAGCCGACAGAGTAGTAACACTGAAGCTTTCTTT; cdr3_aa: CASSRQSSNTEAFF
j_call: TRBJ2-7; d_call: TRBD1; clone_size: .; v_call: TRBV6-5; cdr3_nt: TGTGCCAGCAGTTACTCGCCGGGACAGACCTCCTACGAGCAGTACTTC; cdr3_aa: CASSYSPGQTSYEQYF
j_call: TRBJ1-1; d_call: TRBD1; clone_size: .; v_call: TRBV29-1; cdr3_nt: TGCAGCGTGAACAGGGGGCCGATCACTGAAGCTTTCTTT; cdr3_aa: CSVNRGPITEAFF
j_call: TRBJ2-3; d_call: .; clone_size: many; v_call: TRBV5-1; cdr3_nt: TGCGCCAGCAGTCCCCAGCGAGGCCTGGGAGATACGCAGTATTTT; cdr3_aa: CASSPQRGLGDTQYF
j_call: TRBJ1-2; d_call: .; clone_size: few; v_call: TRBV6-5; cdr3_nt: TGTGCCAGCAGTTACTCAGGGGTTTCTGACTATGGCTACACCTTC; cdr3_aa: CASSYSGVSDYGYTF
j_call: TRBJ2-7; d_call: .; clone_size: .; v_call: TRBV2; cdr3_nt: TGTGCCAGCATCCGGGACTCCTACGAGCAGTACTTC; cdr3_aa: CASIRDSYEQYF
j_call: TRBJ1-5; d_call: .; clone_size: .; v_call: TRBV3-1/TRBV3-2; cdr3_nt: TGTGCCAGCAGGCCAGGACTCTTCAATCAGCCCCAGCATTTT; cdr3_aa: CASRPGLFNQPQHF
j_call: TRBJ1-2; d_call: .; clone_size: .; v_call: TRBV29-1; cdr3_nt: TGCAGCGTTGGAATGTCAGATCGCTATGGCTACACCTTC; cdr3_aa: CSVGMSDRYGYTF
j_call: TRBJ1-2; d_call: TRBD1; clone_size: .; v_call: TRBV11-2; cdr3_nt: TGTGCCAGCAGCTTTCAGGGGGCGCCTAATGGCTACACCTTC; cdr3_aa: CASSFQGAPNGYTF
j_call: TRBJ1-2; d_call: TRBD1; clone_size: .; v_call: TRBV6-2/TRBV6-3; cdr3_nt: TGTGCCAGCAGCAGCGGACAGGGGGCGGTTGGCTACACCTTC; cdr3_aa: CASSSGQGAVGYTF